The clone carrying this T cell receptor beta chain was picked up one time. The data originate from a study of T cell responses to AZD1222 COVID-19 vaccine. Trimming took 1 base from V and 0 from J, leaving 13 bases between them. The CDR3 extends over 16 amino acids. Germline values: CDR1 SEHNR, CDR2 FQNEAQ (reference sequence). The method was immunoSEQ multiplex PCR; TCRdb's version includes in-frame clones alone and lacks a portion of them. The sample contains 150,000 to 200,000 clones, roughly 88% of which appear only once. V is TRBV7-9 and J is TRBJ2-7; unclear D gene. Sequenced material: peripheral blood, taken 28 days after the second AZD1222 dose. The receptor was derived from an adult who received the AZD1222 COVID-19 vaccine. CDR3 loop: CASSLGTIKSSYEQYF. The CDR3 nucleotides are TGTGCCAGCAGCTTAGGCACTATAAAAAGCTCCTACGAGCAGTACTTC.